These T cell receptor beta chains were read from a single sample in a study of EBV T-cell therapy then PD-1 blockade in nasopharyngeal carcinoma. Here immunoSEQ multiplex PCR was the method, and the copy in TCRdb shows in-frame clones only, minus some. The table includes some 21,000 clones, 84% detected once. Their antigens are not known. Sequences were derived from CD8+ T cells from blood, sampled at approximately day 64 from a patient whose treatment included autologous EBV-specific T cells and nivolumab. The receptors stem from a man aged 40-55 years with nasopharyngeal carcinoma. CDR3s include the opening cysteine and the closing phenylalanine or tryptophan. The D gene is left open where the match is weak. Rows may omit the clone size; those that give it use once, few, many or a size class.

V gene	J gene	D gene	clone size	CDR3 protein
TRBV7-9	TRBJ2-7	.	.	CASSGAAGTRYEQYF
TRBV14	TRBJ2-7	.	.	CASSPTPGTPWEEQYF
TRBV9	TRBJ1-1	.	.	CASSLGGHTEAFF
TRBV27	TRBJ1-5	TRBD1	.	CASKPLFGTGIGNQPQHF
TRBV2	TRBJ1-6	.	.	CASDFGQVSLSSYNSPLHF
TRBV3-1/TRBV3-2	TRBJ2-5	TRBD2	.	CASSQDGGGGGETQYF
TRBV18	TRBJ1-6	.	.	CASSPTPAPRDNSPLHF
TRBV5-3	TRBJ1-5	.	.	CARSLIQPQHF
TRBV15	TRBJ2-3	.	.	CATTTRVRTSTDTQYF
TRBV14	TRBJ2-7	.	.	CASSQAVTPRQYEQYF
TRBV20-1	TRBJ1-5	TRBD1	.	CSASSDRGNQPQHF
TRBV4-1	TRBJ2-7	.	.	CASSQVRGDEQYF
TRBV5-1	TRBJ2-7	TRBD1	.	CASSLGPGTGVWYEQYF
TRBV6-4	TRBJ1-2	.	.	CASSDSGEYGYTF
TRBV7-3	TRBJ2-7	.	medium-sized	CASSFYASNEQYF
TRBV24-1	TRBJ2-5	TRBD1	once	CATSDGTGAETQYF
TRBV5-8	TRBJ1-1	.	.	CASSFGAATEAFF
TRBV30	TRBJ2-5	.	.	CAWSGTGWGYQETQYF
TRBV4-2	TRBJ2-3	TRBD1	.	CASSQEATGWADTQYF
TRBV11-3	TRBJ2-2	.	.	CASSPRPGTGELFF
TRBV3-1/TRBV3-2	TRBJ2-2	TRBD1	.	CASSPGTGETGELFF
TRBV3-1/TRBV3-2	TRBJ1-4	.	few	CASSQEGIGAGNEKLFF
TRBV6-2/TRBV6-3	TRBJ2-2	TRBD1	.	CASSYVGGQGASGELFF
TRBV4-1	TRBJ1-4	TRBD1	.	CASSQWRQGTNEKLFF
TRBV13	TRBJ2-5	TRBD1	.	CASSRTTGGEETQYF
TRBV7-3	TRBJ2-3	.	.	CASSLWGSGDTQYF
TRBV5-1	TRBJ2-7	TRBD1	.	CASSLRQGWYEQYF
TRBV28	TRBJ2-2	TRBD1	.	CASSLGDRDTGELFF
TRBV6-5	TRBJ1-4	.	.	CASSYDWTSTNEKLFF
TRBV9	TRBJ1-3	.	.	CASSAFSRGSGNTIYF
TRBV7-9	TRBJ1-2	.	.	CASTPPGNYGYTF
TRBV6-4	TRBJ1-1	.	.	CASSHDGNTEAFF
TRBV7-3	TRBJ2-7	.	.	CASSFGQGTYEQYF
TRBV28	TRBJ2-1	TRBD1	few	CASRDREYDDNEQFF
TRBV4-1	TRBJ2-5	TRBD1	.	CASSHPLGQGVETQYF
TRBV27	TRBJ1-5	TRBD1	few	CARVTTGGGQPQHF
TRBV5-5	TRBJ2-3	TRBD2	.	CASSFPTSGGLTHTQYF
TRBV7-3	TRBJ1-1	.	.	CASSLVRERNTEAFF